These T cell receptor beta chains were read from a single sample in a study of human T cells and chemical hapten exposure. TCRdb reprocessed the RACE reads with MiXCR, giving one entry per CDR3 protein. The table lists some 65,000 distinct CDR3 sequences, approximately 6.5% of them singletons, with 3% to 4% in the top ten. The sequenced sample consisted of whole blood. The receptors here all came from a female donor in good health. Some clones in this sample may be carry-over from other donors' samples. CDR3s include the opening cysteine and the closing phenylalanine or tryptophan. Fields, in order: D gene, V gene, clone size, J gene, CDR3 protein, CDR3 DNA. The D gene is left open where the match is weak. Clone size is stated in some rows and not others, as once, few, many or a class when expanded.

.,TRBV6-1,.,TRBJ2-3,CASRKVDRTDTQYF,TGTGCCAGCAGGAAAGTGGACAGAACAGATACGCAGTATTTT
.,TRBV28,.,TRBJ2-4,CASSLLGQQAKNIQYF,TGTGCCAGCAGTTTACTAGGACAGCAAGCCAAAAACATTCAGTACTTC
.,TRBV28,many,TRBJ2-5,CASSPRTPREGTQYF,TGTGCCAGCAGTCCCAGGACGCCACGCGAGGGGACCCAGTACTTC
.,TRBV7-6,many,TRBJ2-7,CASSLILADEQYF,TGTGCCAGCAGCTTAATACTAGCAGATGAGCAGTACTTC
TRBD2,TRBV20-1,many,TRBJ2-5,CSASSGNNQETQYF,TGCAGTGCTAGTAGCGGGAATAACCAAGAGACCCAGTACTTC
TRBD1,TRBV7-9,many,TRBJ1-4,CASSGGTGSEKLFF,TGTGCCAGCAGCGGAGGGACAGGGAGTGAAAAACTGTTTTTT
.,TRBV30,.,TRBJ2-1,CAWSGLGTNSGGQFF,TGTGCCTGGAGCGGTCTAGGGACCAACAGCGGCGGGCAGTTCTTC
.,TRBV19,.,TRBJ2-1,CASSINGQFRQFF,TGTGCCAGTAGTATAAATGGTCAGTTCAGGCAGTTCTTC
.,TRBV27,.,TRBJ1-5,CASMGNNQPQHF,TGTGCCAGCATGGGGAACAATCAGCCCCAGCATTTT
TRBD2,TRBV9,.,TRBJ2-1,CASSARLAVNDNEQFF,TGTGCCAGCAGCGCCAGACTAGCGGTGAATGACAATGAGCAGTTCTTC
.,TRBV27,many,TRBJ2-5,CASSTRTEGHQETQYF,TGTGCCAGCAGTACTCGGACAGAGGGACACCAAGAGACCCAGTACTTC
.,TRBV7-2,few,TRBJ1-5,CASSLVAGSNQPQHF,TGTGCCAGCAGCTTAGTTGCTGGAAGCAATCAGCCCCAGCATTTT
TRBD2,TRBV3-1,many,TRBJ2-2,CASSRAGGNTGELFF,TGTGCCAGCAGCCGAGCGGGAGGAAACACCGGGGAGCTGTTTTTT
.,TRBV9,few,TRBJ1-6,CASSASGAQNSPLHF,TGTGCCAGCAGCGCTTCCGGGGCCCAGAATTCACCCCTCCACTTT
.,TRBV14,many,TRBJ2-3,CASSHRQSTSTDTQYF,TGTGCCAGCAGCCATCGACAGTCCACTAGCACAGATACGCAGTATTTT
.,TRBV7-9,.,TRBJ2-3,CASSLGEDTQYF,TGTGCCAGCAGCTTAGGGGAAGATACGCAGTATTTT
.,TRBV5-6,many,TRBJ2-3,CASSLPGATDTQYF,TGTGCCAGCAGCCTACCCGGAGCGACAGATACGCAGTATTTT
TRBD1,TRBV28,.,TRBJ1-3,CASGDRGRGNTIYF,TGTGCCAGCGGGGACAGGGGACGAGGAAACACCATATATTTT
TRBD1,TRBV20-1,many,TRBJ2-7,CSASQQGIRGEQYF,TGCAGTGCGTCTCAACAGGGGATTCGGGGCGAGCAGTACTTC
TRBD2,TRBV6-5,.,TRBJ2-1,CASSKRTSGSNEQFF,TGTGCCAGCAGTAAAAGGACTAGCGGTAGCAATGAGCAGTTCTTC
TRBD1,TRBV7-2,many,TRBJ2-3,CASSLETGSDTQYF,TGTGCCAGCAGCTTAGAGACAGGGTCAGATACGCAGTATTTT
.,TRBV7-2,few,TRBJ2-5,CASSLWGSSREQETQYF,TGTGCCAGCAGCCTGTGGGGCTCGTCCCGTGAACAAGAGACCCAGTACTTC
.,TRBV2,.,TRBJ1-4,CASTDNEKLFF,TGTGCCAGCACCGACAATGAAAAACTGTTTTTT
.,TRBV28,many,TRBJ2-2,CASSLYPDWGDGELFF,TGTGCCAGCAGTTTATACCCGGACTGGGGGGACGGGGAGCTGTTTTTT
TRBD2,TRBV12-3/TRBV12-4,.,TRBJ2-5,CASSLDPGLAVQETQYF,TGTGCCAGCAGTTTAGACCCGGGACTAGCGGTCCAAGAGACCCAGTACTTC
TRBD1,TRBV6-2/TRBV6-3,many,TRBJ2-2,CASSRTGVTGELFF,TGTGCCAGCAGCCGGACAGGGGTGACCGGGGAGCTGTTTTTT
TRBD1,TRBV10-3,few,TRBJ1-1,CAISEKGVGQGPTEAFF,TGTGCCATCAGTGAAAAGGGGGTGGGACAGGGACCCACTGAAGCTTTCTTT
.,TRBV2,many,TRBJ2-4,CASSEGSQYNIQYF,TGTGCCAGCAGTGAGGGCTCTCAGTACAACATTCAGTACTTC
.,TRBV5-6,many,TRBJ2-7,CASSLDRYEQYF,TGTGCCAGCAGCTTGGACAGATACGAGCAGTACTTC
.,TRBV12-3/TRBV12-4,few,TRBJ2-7,CASSFMGMNEQYF,TGTGCCAGCAGTTTCATGGGGATGAACGAGCAGTACTTC
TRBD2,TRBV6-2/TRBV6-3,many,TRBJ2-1,CASSYLAGNEQFF,TGTGCCAGCAGTTATCTAGCGGGCAATGAGCAGTTCTTC
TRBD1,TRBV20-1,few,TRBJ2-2,CSARDRRRANTGELFF,TGCAGTGCTCGGGACAGGAGGCGCGCGAACACCGGGGAGCTGTTTTTT
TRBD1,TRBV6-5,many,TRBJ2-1,CASSKTRQGPYNEQFF,TGTGCCAGCAGTAAAACCCGACAGGGCCCCTACAATGAGCAGTTCTTC
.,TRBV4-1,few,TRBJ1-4,CASSQVQRFGAPNEKLFF,TGCGCCAGCAGCCAAGTCCAACGCTTTGGGGCTCCGAATGAAAAACTGTTTTTT
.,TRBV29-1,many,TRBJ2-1,CSALEDEQFF,TGCAGCGCCCTGGAGGATGAGCAGTTCTTC
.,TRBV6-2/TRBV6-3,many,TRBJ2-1,CASSPLRLDEQFF,TGTGCCAGCAGTCCTCTCCGGCTTGATGAGCAGTTCTTC
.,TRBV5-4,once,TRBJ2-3,CASSFPQDTQYF,TGTGCCAGCAGCTTCCCTCAAGATACGCAGTATTTT
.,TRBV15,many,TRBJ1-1,CATSRGQGLVDTEAFF,TGTGCCACCAGCAGGGGGCAGGGACTCGTGGACACTGAAGCTTTCTTT
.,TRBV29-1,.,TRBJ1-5,CSVGSRFDQPQHF,TGCAGCGTTGGATCCAGATTCGATCAGCCCCAGCATTTT
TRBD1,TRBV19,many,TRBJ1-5,CASSPPRGSQPQHF,TGTGCCAGTAGCCCGCCCAGGGGGAGTCAGCCCCAGCATTTT